Many counts were recorded for the clone carrying this T cell receptor beta chain. The data are from a study of CD8 T cells in ankylosing spondylitis. TCRdb itself ran the 5' RACE reads through MiXCR, one entry per CDR3 protein. The profile shows over 100,000 distinct CDR3 sequences, 6% to 8.5% of them singletons. Sequenced: blood, either unsorted or a sorted T cell fraction (not recorded which). The receptor was derived from a male donor with ankylosing spondylitis or in good health (not recorded which).

The CDR3 DNA follows: TGTGCCAGCAGCCAAGAAGGCAGGGCTAATGAAAAACTGTTTTTT. As protein: CASSQEGRANEKLFF. The V gene is TRBV14, the J gene TRBJ1-4; D possibly corresponds to TRBD1 (5 bases). V was clipped by 0 bases and J by 3 bases, with 8 bases between them. The germline gives CDR1 SGHDN, CDR2 FVKESK. The CDR3 is 15 residues long. Together with reference TRBV14 and TRBJ1-4, the CDR3 gives the full variable domain: EAGVTQFPSHSVIEKGQTVTLRCDPISGHDNLYWYRRVMGKEIKFLLHFVKESKQDESGMPNNRFLAERTGGTYSTLKVQPAELEDSGVYFCASSQEGRANEKLFFGSGTQLSVL.